These 9 T cell receptor beta chains were sequenced from one sample in a study of T cell clonality in common variable immunodeficiency. Clones were read by immunoSEQ multiplex PCR, and TCRdb kept only the in-frame ones, dropping some. The repertoire consists of 40,000 to 50,000 clones, none detected only once. The sequenced sample consisted of peripheral blood mononuclear cells. These receptors were collected from a person between 18 and 75 years old in good health.

This clone was picked up many times. From the germline J gene comes the end of the CDR3, since the read stops 3 residues before it. The chain uses TRBV19 and TRBJ2-2, with no clear D. Trimming removed 7 bases from V and 6 bases from J, with 9 bases in between. This CDR3 region has 12 residues. Germline V CDR1 and CDR2: LNHDA, SQIVND (reference sequence). The DNA read from the CDR3 is TGTGCCAGTATCTCGTCAGCCGGGGAG. Translating gives CASISSAGE. The CDR3 reads in full as CASISSAGELFF.

Ten or more counts support this clone. The CDR3 is cut off 3 residues early in the read; its end comes from the germline J gene. V is TRBV5-1 and J is TRBJ1-1, with a weak D call TRBD1 (5 bases). V lost 0 bases, J lost 5 bases, and 8 bases lay in between. The CDR3 has 13 residues. The germline CDR1 and CDR2 sequences are SGHRS and YFSETQ. The part of the CDR3 DNA that was read is TGCGCCAGCAGCTTGGAGGGGCGAACTGAA. This translates into CASSLEGRTE. The full CDR3 sequence reads CASSLEGRTEAFF.

At least ten counts were recorded for this clone. The CDR3 extends 3 residues past the end of the read, so its final part is completed from the germline J gene. The chain links TRBV30 to TRBJ2-1; 13 nucleotides align to TRBD2. This CDR3 is built from 14 residues. The V gene end was trimmed by 3 bases and the J gene end by 7 bases; junction bases not matched to a gene: 3. Germline V CDR1 and CDR2: GTSNPN, SVGIG (reference sequence). Incomplete CDR3 DNA: TGTGCCTGGAGGCCGGGACTAGCGGGGAATGAG. As protein: CAWRPGLAGNE. The entire CDR3 protein is CAWRPGLAGNEQFF.

In this sample, this clone turned up many times. The DNA ends 3 residues before the CDR3 does, and the rest of the CDR3 is filled in from the germline J gene. The V and J genes are TRBV19 and TRBJ1-2; TRBD1 matches at 8 bases. The length of the CDR3 is 14 residues. Germline CDR1 and CDR2: LNHDA and SQIVND (reference sequence). Partial CDR3 DNA: TGTGCCAGTACCCTATACCAGGGGGCTGAAGGC. It encodes CASTLYQGAEG. The entire CDR3 reads CASTLYQGAEGYTF.

This clone was detected many times. The read comes to an end 3 residues before the CDR3 does, leaving the germline J gene to fill in the end. V and J are TRBV6-2 or TRBV6-3 and TRBJ1-2; weak D call: TRBD1 (5 bases). Germline CDR1 MNHEY, CDR2 SVGEGT. This CDR3 is built from 14 residues. Trimming removed 4 bases from V and 7 bases from J, with 16 bases in between. CDR3 in amino acids: CASSSRGVVGGYTF. The part of the CDR3 DNA that was read is TGTGCCAGCAGTTCGAGAGGGGTAGTTGGTGGC.

This clone was recorded many times. The read terminates 3 residues ahead of where the CDR3 ends, so the germline J gene completes it. This chain uses TRBV6-2 or TRBV6-3 with TRBJ1-5, with D maybe TRBD1 (5 bases). The CDR3 length is 14 residues. The V end lost 5 bases, the J end lost 4 bases, and 12 bases lay between the germline ends. Germline CDR1 and CDR2: MNHEY and SVGEGT. This CDR3 is CASSPGFLNQPQHF. The CDR3 DNA, read in part, is TGTGCCAGCAGTCCAGGGTTCTTGAATCAGCCC.

Comment on this clone: The sequenced fragment ends 3 residues before the CDR3 boundary, so the rest is inferred from the germline J gene. Other DNA sequences in this specimen translate into the identical CDR3. The V and J genes are TRBV7-8 and TRBJ1-3; 7 bases fit TRBD1. The length of the CDR3 is 15 residues. V shed 5 bases, J shed 1 base, and the junction held 5 bases outside the gene matches. The germline gives CDR1 SGHVS, CDR2 FQNEAQ. This CDR3 is CASSEGGISGNTIYF. The DNA read from the CDR3 is TGTGCCAGCAGCGAAGGGGGCATTTCTGGAAACACC. The whole variable domain, filled in from reference TRBV7-8 and TRBJ1-3, reads GAGVSQSPRYKVAKRGQDVALRCDPISGHVSLFWYQQALGQGPEFLTYFQNEAQLDKSGLPSDRFFAERPEGSVSTLKIQRTQQEDSAVYLCASSEGGISGNTIYFGEGSWLTVV.

Details on this clone: The sequenced fragment ends 3 residues before the CDR3 boundary, so the rest is inferred from the germline J gene. The rearrangement joins TRBV11-3 to TRBJ1-1, with D perhaps TRBD1 (5 bases). Trimming stripped 2 bases from V and 7 bases from J, with 11 bases between. Germline CDR1 reads SGHNT; CDR2 reads YENEEA. CDR3 length: 13 amino acids. Here the CDR3 reads CASSLSRGGEAFF. The covered CDR3 bases are TGTGCCAGCAGCTTATCCCGGGGGGGTGAA. The variable domain in full, with the rest retrieved from reference TRBV11-3 and TRBJ1-1, is EAGVVQSPRYKIIEKKQPVAFWCNPISGHNTLYWYLQNLGQGPELLIRYENEEAVDDSQLPKDRFSAERLKGVDSTLKIQPAELGDSAVYLCASSLSRGGEAFFGQGTRLTVV.

This clone is termed medium-sized. Read sequence stops 3 residues before the CDR3 end, and the germline J gene provides the missing end. The chain couples TRBV20-1 to TRBJ1-4; D unclear. The CDR3 has 13 amino acids. Germline loops: CDR1 DFQATT, CDR2 SNEGSKA (reference sequence). With 2 bases removed from V and 7 bases from J, the gap between germline ends came to 11 bases. The CDR3 region is CSARSSPGEKLFF. Incomplete CDR3 DNA: TGCAGTGCTAGATCCAGCCCGGGTGAAAAA.